This T cell receptor (beta chain) was recovered during a study of T cells after posttransplantation cyclophosphamide. Sequencing used immunoSEQ multiplex PCR; TCRdb keeps in-frame clones, though not all of them. The sample yields more than 40,000 clones, without any singletons. CDR1 and CDR2 from the germline V gene are KGHSH and LQKENI. The ends were cut back, 3 bases at V and 0 bases at J, with 11 bases in the middle. CDR3 length: 16 amino acids. This clone has ten or more counts. The antigen is unknown. Study-wide results and limits: TRB overlap between skin or GI tissue T cells and blood was limited. Recipient CMV seropositivity and CMV reactivation strongly tracked TRB clonality. Donor CD8+ memory clones often dominated recipient blood repertoires at later times.

This related bone marrow graft donor gave peripheral blood on the day of marrow donation. Sequencing was carried out using PBMCs. This chain links TRBV18 with TRBJ1-4; D call uncertain. The TCR was taken from a middle-aged man in good health, CMV-negative, and a related stem cell transplant donor. The CDR3 DNA reads TGTGCCAGCTCACCTAATCCGCTATCAACTAATGAAAAACTGTTTTTT. Amino acid sequence: CASSPNPLSTNEKLFF.